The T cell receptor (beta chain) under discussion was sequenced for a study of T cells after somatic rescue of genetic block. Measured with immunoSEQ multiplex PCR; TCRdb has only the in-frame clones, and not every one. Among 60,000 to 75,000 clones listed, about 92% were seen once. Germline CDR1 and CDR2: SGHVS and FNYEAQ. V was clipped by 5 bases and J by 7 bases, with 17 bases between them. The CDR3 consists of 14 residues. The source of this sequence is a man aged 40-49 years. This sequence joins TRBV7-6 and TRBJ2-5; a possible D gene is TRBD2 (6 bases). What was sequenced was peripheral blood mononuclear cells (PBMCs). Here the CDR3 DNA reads TGTGCCAGCAGCAACCGGGACTCTTATCTGACCCAGTACTTC. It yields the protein CASSNRDSYLTQYF. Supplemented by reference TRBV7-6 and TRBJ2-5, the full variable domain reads GAGVSQSPRYKVTKRGQDVALRCDPISGHVSLYWYRQALGQGPEFLTYFNYEAQQDKSGLPNDRFSAERPEGSISTLTIQRTEQRDSAMYRCASSNRDSYLTQYFGPGTRLLVL.